The 29 T cell receptor beta chains listed next were all sequenced from one sample in a study of blood T cells in healthy people across ages. PCR was performed a second time for about 7 to 12 cycles using a sample-barcoded 5' primer and a J-beta primer mix. TCRdb re-called the 5' RACE reads with MiXCR, one entry per CDR3 protein. Of about 620,000 distinct CDR3 sequences detected, around 50% appear once; the ten largest clones hold roughly 13%. The specimen was blood. These receptor sequences come from a woman older than 75 in good health.

The chain uses TRBV9 and TRBJ2-7; TRBD1 aligns across 8 bases. The germline V gene encodes CDR1 SGDLS and CDR2 YYNGEE. This CDR3 is 13 amino acids long. Trimming cost V 4 bases and J 6 bases; bases outside gene matches: 6. CDR3 region: CASSRGTGGEQYF. As DNA, the CDR3 is TGTGCCAGCAGCCGAGGAACAGGGGGCGAGCAGTACTTC.

In the case of this clonotype: Being one base from a much bigger clone, this may be a read error. The rearrangement links TRBV5-4 to TRBJ2-1; D unresolved. The CDR3 runs 16 residues. The germline V gene has CDR1 SGHNT and CDR2 YYREEE (reference sequence). CDR3 coding DNA: TGTGCCGGCAGCTTGGGTGGTCTTGGCTCCTACAATGAGCAGTTCTTC. Protein product: CAGSLGGLGSYNEQFF.

This chain connects TRBV7-9 to TRBJ2-2; TRBD1 might be the D (6 bases). CDR3 length: 14 amino acids. The V end was cut by 5 bases, the J end by 7 bases, with 14 bases between. Germline CDR1 reads SEHNR; CDR2 reads FQNEAQ (reference sequence). CDR3 coding DNA: TGTGCCAGCAGCCACCATGAGGGGGTCGGGGAGCTGTTTTTT. Protein: CASSHHEGVGELFF. Together with reference TRBV7-9 and TRBJ2-2, the CDR3 gives the full variable domain: DTGVSQNPRHKITKRGQNVTFRCDPISEHNRLYWYRQTLGQGPEFLTYFQNEAQLEKSRLLSDRFSAERPKGSFSTLEIQRTEQGDSAMYLCASSHHEGVGELFFGEGSRLTVL.

The V and J genes are TRBV7-2 and TRBJ2-3; a possible D gene is TRBD2 (6 bases). Trimming took 4 bases from V and 10 from J, leaving 18 bases between them. CDR3 length: 14 residues. Germline CDR1 reads SGHTA; CDR2 reads FQGNSA. CDR3 DNA: TGTGCCAGCAGCTCCGCTCCTTCTAGCGCGGCGCAGTATTTT. Encoded protein: CASSSAPSSAAQYF.

The rearrangement links TRBV20-1 to TRBJ2-1, with 9 bases fitting TRBD2. The CDR3 consists of 14 residues. After removal of 7 bases from V and 4 bases from J, the junction contained 8 bases not matched to a gene. CDR1 and CDR2 from the germline V gene are DFQATT and SNEGSKA (reference sequence). Here the CDR3 reads CSGSSGEIYNEQFF. CDR3 coding DNA: TGCAGTGGTTCTAGCGGGGAGATTTACAATGAGCAGTTCTTC.

Many counts were recorded for this clonotype. This chain connects TRBV29-1 to TRBJ2-3, with no clear D. CDR1 and CDR2 (germline): SQVTM, ANQGSEA. Trimming removed 4 bases from V and 0 bases from J, with 5 bases in between. CDR3 length: 12 amino acids. The CDR3 coding sequence is TGCAGCGTTGTTATAAGCACAGATACGCAGTATTTT. Translating gives CSVVISTDTQYF.

This chain uses TRBV20-1 with TRBJ2-1; TRBD2 matches at 9 bases. The CDR3 has 15 residues. Trimming removed 1 base from V and 7 bases from J; junction bases left unmatched: 8. Germline CDR1 DFQATT, CDR2 SNEGSKA (reference sequence). The CDR3 sequence is CSARAGAGGRNEQFF. CDR3 DNA sequence: TGCAGTGCTAGAGCTGGAGCGGGAGGAAGAAATGAGCAGTTCTTC.

This clonotype came up a few times. The chain carries TRBV10-3 and TRBJ1-5; weak D call: TRBD1 (5 bases). The CDR3 runs 17 residues. The V end lost 3 bases, the J end lost 2 bases, and 17 bases lay between the germline ends. Germline V CDR1 and CDR2: ENHRY, SYGVKD. CDR3 bases: TGTGCCATCAGTGAAACCGGGGACGTATTAGGCAATCAGCCCCAGCATTTT. This encodes CAISETGDVLGNQPQHF.

The J gene is TRBJ2-3, the V gene TRBV7-9, with D possibly being TRBD2 (6 bases). Germline V gene sequence: CDR1 SEHNR, CDR2 FQNEAQ (reference sequence). The CDR3 contains 14 residues. Deletions cut 8 bases from V and 0 bases from J, with 12 bases between. The CDR3 coding sequence is TGTGCCAGCCTCGGGGACTGGAGCACAGATACGCAGTATTTT. Its translation is CASLGDWSTDTQYF.

The chain carries TRBV2 and TRBJ2-1, with 8 bases that match TRBD2. Germline CDR1 is SNHLY and CDR2 is FYNNEI. V lost 6 bases and J lost 14; bases outside the gene matches: 6. The CDR3 has 11 amino acids. The CDR3 loop reads CASSGLADEFF. The CDR3, as DNA: TGTGCCAGCAGCGGACTAGCCGACGAGTTCTTC.

This clonotype has a single count. The junction departs from the called germline gene at one end, perhaps through a read error. The chain has TRBV6-5 and TRBJ2-3; no reliable D call. Germline V gives CDR1 MNHEY, CDR2 SVGAGI. The CDR3 is 15 amino acids. CDR3 in DNA: TGTGCCAGCAGTTACGTTGGAATTAGCACAGATACGCGGTATTTT. Translating it yields CASSYVGISTDTRYF.

Of note for this clonotype: The germline gene is not matched at one end of the junction; a read error may be the cause. The chain carries TRBV12-3 or TRBV12-4 and TRBJ2-3, with 7 nucleotides matching TRBD1. The CDR3 has 15 residues. The CDR3 region has the DNA TGTGCCAGCAGTTTAGCGAGGGGGCGGGCAGATGCGCAGTATTTT. It encodes CASSLARGRADAQYF.

This clonotype showed up many times. In DNA, the CDR3 is TGCGCCAGCAGCCACCCGGGACTGCAAGAGACCCAGTACTTC. It translates to CASSHPGLQETQYF. The chain recombines TRBV4-1 with TRBJ2-5, with a weak D call TRBD2 (6 bases). CDR3 length: 14 amino acids. The V gene's germline CDR1 is MGHRA and CDR2 YSYEKL. V lost 3 bases, J lost 2 bases, and 10 bases lay in between.

The V gene is TRBV12-3 or TRBV12-4, the J gene TRBJ2-7, with 7 bases aligning to TRBD1. The CDR3 has 14 amino acids. Trimming cost V 7 bases and J 5 bases; bases outside gene matches: 11. CDR3 loop: CASTQGQPPDEQYF. Here the CDR3 DNA reads TGTGCCAGCACCCAGGGACAGCCCCCCGACGAGCAGTACTTC.

Of note for this clonotype: A much larger clone sits a single nucleotide away, making a read error possible. This chain connects TRBV3-1 to TRBJ1-4; a weak D match, TRBD1 (5 bases). Looked up from germline, CDR1 is LGHDT and CDR2 is YNNKEL (reference sequence). CDR3 size: 15 residues. The CDR3 spells CAGSPPGTEGRKLFF. DNA of the CDR3: TGTGCCGGCAGCCCACCCGGGACCGAGGGGCGAAAACTGTTTTTT. The full variable domain, its missing parts supplied by reference TRBV3-1 and TRBJ1-4, is DTAVSQTPKYLVTQMGNDKSIKCEQNLGHDTMYWYKQDSKKFLKIMFSYNNKELIINETVPNRFSPKSPDKAHLNLHINSLELGDSAVYFCAGSPPGTEGRKLFFGSGTQLSVL.

This clonotype was observed a single time. This chain connects TRBV6-4 to TRBJ2-3, with unresolved D. CDR1 and CDR2 from the germline V gene are MRHNA and SNTAGT. The CDR3 runs 15 residues. The V and J ends lost 0 bases and 4 bases respectively, with 11 bases between them. CDR3 in amino acids: CASSDSRGEPDTQYF. Here the CDR3 DNA reads TGTGCCAGCAGTGACTCGAGAGGAGAGCCAGATACGCAGTATTTT.

The chain uses TRBV29-1 and TRBJ2-5; D might be TRBD1 (6 bases). The CDR3 loop spans 13 amino acids. Germline lookup yields CDR1 SQVTM and CDR2 ANQGSEA. Deletions cut 1 base from V and 6 bases from J, with 12 bases between. The CDR3 DNA follows: TGCAGCGTTGAAGGGGGTGGGACAAAGACCCAGTACTTC. Translation: CSVEGGGTKTQYF.

This clonotype was counted many times. The chain carries TRBV27 and TRBJ2-1; D gene uncertain. The CDR3 runs 13 residues. Per germline, CDR1 MNHEY and CDR2 SMNVEV (reference sequence). V was trimmed by 0 bases and J by 5 bases, leaving 5 bases between them. The CDR3 reads CASSLSLNNEQFF. The CDR3 DNA reads as TGTGCCAGCAGTTTATCTCTGAACAATGAGCAGTTCTTC.

V and J are TRBV20-1 and TRBJ1-5; 7 bases map to TRBD1. The junction had 5 bases not matched to a gene; V was cut back by 6 bases and J by 0 bases. Per germline, CDR1 DFQATT and CDR2 SNEGSKA (reference sequence). The CDR3 totals 14 residues. The CDR3, as DNA: TGCAGTGCCTCGGGACAGATTAGCAATCAGCCCCAGCATTTT. Translation gives CSASGQISNQPQHF.

This rearrangement joins TRBV12-3 or TRBV12-4 to TRBJ2-1; no firm D call. This CDR3 has 18 residues. V gave up 5 bases and J gave up 0 bases, with 20 bases separating them. CDR3 sequence reads: CASSPDGPYRSSYNEQFF. The CDR3 DNA sequence: TGTGCCAGCAGTCCCGATGGACCGTATCGTAGCTCCTACAATGAGCAGTTCTTC.

Regarding this clonotype: A much larger clone differs by one base, so this may be a read error. The genes are TRBV29-1 and TRBJ1-4, with D uncertain. The CDR3 contains 14 residues. Germline CDR1 SQVTM, CDR2 ANQGSEA. CDR3 nucleotide sequence: TGCGGCGTTGAAGCGACGGATCAAGGGGAAAAACTGTTTTTT. Amino acids: CGVEATDQGEKLFF.

This clonotype occurred many times. This chain connects TRBV2 to TRBJ2-5; a weak D match, TRBD2 (5 bases). The CDR3 sequence is 11 residues long. Germline V gene lookup returns CDR1 SNHLY and CDR2 FYNNEI. CDR3 sequence: CGGSRQETQYF. In nucleotides, the CDR3 is TGTGGAGGGAGCAGGCAAGAGACCCAGTACTTC.

V usage is TRBV7-9 and J usage is TRBJ1-2; D is unresolved. The CDR3 spans 14 residues. From germline, CDR1 is SEHNR and CDR2 FQNEAQ (reference sequence). Trimming removed 1 base from V and 4 bases from J, with 10 bases in between. The DNA of the CDR3 is TGTGCCAGCAGCTTAGGGTGGCAGCTCTATGGCTACACCTTC. As protein: CASSLGWQLYGYTF.

This clonotype was found a few times. A much more abundant neighbour one base away suggests this may be a read error. CDR3 sequence: CASSYADGSYNEQFF. DNA for the CDR3: TGTGCCAGCAGTTACGCGGACGGGTCCTACAATGAGCAGTTCTTC. This chain links TRBV6-6 with TRBJ2-1; D is unresolved. The V gene lost 2 bases and the J gene lost 1 base, with 9 bases spanning the gap. Per germline, CDR1 MNHNY and CDR2 SVGAGI (reference sequence). The CDR3 runs to 15 residues.

Concerning this clonotype: A much larger clone is a single base away; this may be a read error. The chain has TRBV5-5 and TRBJ2-1, with D tentatively TRBD2 (5 bases). The length of the CDR3 is 14 residues. The ends were cut back, 4 bases at V and 9 bases at J, with 17 bases in the middle. Per the germline V gene, CDR1 is SGHKS and CDR2 is YYEKEE (reference sequence). For the CDR3, the DNA is TGTGCCAGCAGCCCTGTACTAGTTTTCAGTGAGCAGTTCTTC. Translated: CASSPVLVFSEQFF.

This chain joins TRBV6-6 and TRBJ2-3, with a possible D match to TRBD2 (5 bases). This CDR3 is built from 16 residues. Germline V gene data show CDR1 as MNHNY and CDR2 as SVGAGI (reference sequence). Trimming left V 5 bases short and J 7 bases short, with 22 bases between. The CDR3 DNA reads as TGTGCCAGCAGTGCCCAGCGCGCTGGGGAGACGAATACGCAGTATTTT. Encoded protein: CASSAQRAGETNTQYF.

This chain uses TRBV12-3 or TRBV12-4 with TRBJ2-6, with 7 bases lining up with TRBD1. Trimming took 6 bases from V and 3 from J; bases not matched to a gene: 5. The CDR3 has 15 residues. CDR3 amino acids: CASRVQGNGANVLTF. The CDR3 DNA sequence: TGTGCCAGCAGGGTACAGGGGAATGGGGCCAACGTCCTGACTTTC.

This clonotype was counted ten times or more. The J gene is TRBJ2-3, the V gene TRBV10-3; D unclear. Germline loops: CDR1 ENHRY, CDR2 SYGVKD. Trimming took off 2 bases at V and 1 base at J, with 13 bases between the two ends. The length of the CDR3 is 16 residues. CDR3 region: CAISEQAVPGTDTQYF. The CDR3 nucleotides are TGTGCCATCAGTGAGCAGGCGGTACCCGGCACAGATACGCAGTATTTT.

The chain carries TRBV29-1 and TRBJ1-2; D call uncertain. Germline V gene sequence: CDR1 SQVTM, CDR2 ANQGSEA. The ends were cut back, 6 bases at V and 0 bases at J, with 11 bases in the middle. The CDR3 is 13 amino acids. The CDR3 coding sequence is TGCAGCGTCCAGACTGGAGCTAACTATGGCTACACCTTC. Protein: CSVQTGANYGYTF.